This TCR beta chain was obtained from a study of blood T cells in healthy people across ages. Whole-study results and caveats: Relative to aged donors, long-lived donors carried more naive CD4+ cells and displayed higher diversity.

Trimming cost V 10 bases and J 5 bases; bases outside gene matches: 8. Looked up from germline, CDR1 is MNHEY and CDR2 is SVGAGI. The length of the CDR3 is 14 residues. Per sample, no less than 5 micrograms of total RNA were extracted. Alongside a J-beta primer mix, a sample-barcoded 5' primer served in a second PCR lasting about 7 to 12 cycles. TCRdb ran MiXCR on the 5' RACE reads and lists one entry per CDR3 protein. The table records some 1 million distinct CDR3 sequences, 45% of them present only once. A word on this clonotype: Its target is not known.

This TCR was sampled from a woman aged 55-70 years in good health. Sequencing was performed on blood. The chain combines TRBV6-5 with TRBJ2-7; 13 bases are a match to TRBD2. CDR3 sequence: CANHSLAGGNEQYF. The CDR3 region has the DNA TGTGCCAACCACTCACTAGCGGGAGGGAACGAGCAGTACTTC.